The subject of this entry is one T cell receptor beta chain. The data were taken from a study of blood T cell repertoires in COVID-19. Study-level background: PBMCs, B-cell-depleted T cells, or T cells provided the cDNA or gDNA that made up the material.

Between the trimmed V and J ends, which lost 3 bases and 0 bases, there was a span of 9 bases. Germline V CDR1 and CDR2: LGHDT, YNNKEL (reference sequence). The CDR3 spans 14 residues. The authors' processing: Estimation of nucleated cell counts relied on the amplification of reference gene primers. Libraries were prepared by immunoSEQ multiplex PCR; TCRdb keeps only in-frame clonotypes and omits some of them. V and J calls plus clone size are reproduced from that table; the DNA served to infer D and trimming. The repertoire holds about 460,000 clones, with around 85% as singletons. The chain has TRBV3-1 (or the pseudogene TRBV3-2) and TRBJ2-7, with D perhaps matching TRBD1 (5 bases). Input material: PBMCs or T cells enriched from blood (not recorded which). This TCR was recovered from a woman aged 55-69 years who had recovered from COVID-19. CDR3 in amino acids: CASSQGHSSYEQYV. The CDR3, as DNA: TGTGCCAGCAGCCAGGGGCACAGCTCCTACGAGCAGTACGTC.